Presented here are 2 T cell receptor beta chains from one specimen sequenced in a study of early T cells in non-severe SARS-CoV-2 infection. From the 5' RACE reads, TCRdb called clonotypes with MiXCR, one entry per CDR3 protein. The data hold 75,000 to 80,000 distinct CDR3 sequences, with around 10% observed a single time. Source: whole blood, taken at baseline. Every receptor here comes from an adult who was a healthcare worker with PCR-confirmed SARS-CoV-2 infection or an uninfected control (not recorded which).

This clonotype was seen at least ten times. The CDR3 loop reads CASSFSREGYTF. The DNA of the CDR3 is TGCGCCAGCAGCTTTTCCAGGGAAGGCTACACCTTC. The chain combines TRBV5-1 with TRBJ1-2, with D perhaps TRBD1 (5 bases). V gave up 2 bases and J gave up 8 bases, with 10 bases separating them. Germline CDR1 is SGHRS and CDR2 is YFSETQ. The CDR3 length is 12 residues.

This chain connects TRBV12-3 or TRBV12-4 to TRBJ1-2; D is undetermined. This CDR3 comprises 16 residues. Trimming shortened V by 5 bases and J by 6 bases, and 22 bases separated the two germline ends. The CDR3 protein is CASSNDRRSPSNGYTF. CDR3 nucleotides: TGTGCCAGCAGTAACGATCGACGGTCCCCTTCCAATGGCTACACCTTC.